A selection of T cell receptor beta chains follows, all from one sample in a study of CD8+CD57+ T cells in acquired aplastic anemia. Using its own MiXCR run on the reads, TCRdb lists one record per CDR3 protein. Of under 250,000 distinct CDR3 sequences listed, over 55% were seen once; the top ten hold roughly 62%. Sequencing was carried out using sorted CD4+, CD8+, or CD8+CD57+ T cells (not recorded which) from PBMCs. These receptors were collected from a human donor with aplastic anemia. The CDR3 runs from the conserved cysteine through the conserved F or W. A D gene is named only where the DNA matches it firmly. Clone size appears in some rows only: once, few, many, or a class for an expanded clone.

>TRBV20-1|-|TRBJ1-1|-
TGCAGTGCTAGAGATTGGAGCTACACTGAAGCTTTCTTT
CSARDWSYTEAFF
>TRBV5-1|-|TRBJ1-4|-
TGCGCCAGCAGCTTGGAGGGTAATGAAAAACTGTTTTTT
CASSLEGNEKLFF
>TRBV12-3/TRBV12-4|TRBD1|TRBJ1-1|many
TGTGCCAGCAGTTTGATACGGGACAGGAGTGCAGCTTTCTTT
CASSLIRDRSAAFF
>TRBV9|-|TRBJ2-7|-
TGTGCCAGCAGCCCCCATCACACCTCCTACGAGCAGTACTTC
CASSPHHTSYEQYF
>TRBV20-1|TRBD2|TRBJ2-1|-
TGCAGTGCTAGGGGACTAGCGGGGATTTACAATGAGCAGTTCTTC
CSARGLAGIYNEQFF
>TRBV2|-|TRBJ2-7|many
TGTGCCAGCAGTGTAGGCGATAACGAGCAGTACTTC
CASSVGDNEQYF
>TRBV7-8|-|TRBJ2-7|-
TGTGCCAGCAGCCCGCGTGAGGGGACCGCCTACGAGCAGTACTTC
CASSPREGTAYEQYF
>TRBV10-3|TRBD2|TRBJ2-5|-
TGTGCCATCAGGTGGACTAGCGGGGGGGAGACCCAGTACTTC
CAIRWTSGGETQYF
>TRBV7-2|-|TRBJ1-4|-
TGTGCCAGCAGCTTAGAACCGGGATCTAATGAAAAACTGTTTTTT
CASSLEPGSNEKLFF
>TRBV7-3|TRBD1|TRBJ1-4|-
TGTGCCAGCAGCTTAGGCGCAGGGGGACGAGTCAATGAAAAACTGTTTTTT
CASSLGAGGRVNEKLFF
>TRBV7-2|-|TRBJ2-5|-
TGTGCCAGCAGCTTCGACAGCAGGGAGACCCAGTACTTC
CASSFDSRETQYF
>TRBV7-3|-|TRBJ2-7|few
TGTGCCAGCAGCTTGGGTTTGCGAGACGAGCAGTACTTC
CASSLGLRDEQYF
>TRBV12-3/TRBV12-4|TRBD1|TRBJ1-5|-
TGTGCCAGCAGCTATGGACAGGGAGATCAGCCCCAGCATTTT
CASSYGQGDQPQHF
>TRBV10-3|-|TRBJ1-5|-
TGTGCCATCAGCGACATCGGCAATCAGCCCCAGCATTTT
CAISDIGNQPQHF
>TRBV4-1|-|TRBJ2-5|many
TGCGCCAGCAGCCAAGTTCCGCGCCCAACGGGCTTGGGGGAGACCCAGTACTTC
CASSQVPRPTGLGETQYF
>TRBV7-3|TRBD2|TRBJ2-5|-
TGTGCCAGCAGCTTCGGCGGGAGGGCCTCGGAGACCCAGTACTTC
CASSFGGRASETQYF
>TRBV15|TRBD2|TRBJ2-5|-
TGTGCCACCAGCAGAGATAGCGGGGACCAAGAGACCCAGTACTTC
CATSRDSGDQETQYF
>TRBV7-7|-|TRBJ2-1|-
TGTGCTAGCAGCTTAGGATTGGACTCCTACAGTGAGCAGTTCTTC
CASSLGLDSYSEQFF